These 28 T cell receptor beta chains were all obtained from the same sample, sequenced in a study of cytomegalovirus exposure and HLA in healthy donors. The PCR used 60 Vbeta and 13 Jbeta primers. Produced via immunoSEQ multiplex PCR; TCRdb's table is partial and in-frame only. The sample yields about 150,000 clones, 70% to 90% seen once. The sample taken for sequencing was PBMCs. Receptors were obtained from a young woman in good health and CMV-seronegative.

CDR3 protein: CASSQGAFSYNEQFF. The DNA of the CDR3 is TGTGCCAGCTCCCAGGGGGCTTTCTCCTACAATGAGCAGTTCTTC. J is TRBJ2-1 and V is TRBV27; 8 nucleotides match TRBD1. Germline loops: CDR1 MNHEY, CDR2 SMNVEV (reference sequence). The CDR3 extends over 15 amino acids. V shed 8 bases and J 0 bases; nucleotides not matched to a gene: 6.

This chain joins TRBV11-2 and TRBJ2-5; maybe TRBD2 (6 bases). Germline CDR1 is SGHAT and CDR2 is FQNNGV. V lost 1 base and J lost 5, with 14 bases in between. The CDR3 is 15 amino acids. CDR3 protein: CASSLGQTSAETQYF. The DNA for the CDR3 is TGTGCCAGCAGCTTAGGTCAGACTAGTGCGGAGACCCAGTACTTC.

The V gene is TRBV19, the J gene TRBJ2-7, with D unresolved. With 6 bases removed from V and 7 bases from J, the gap between germline ends came to 10 bases. Germline V gene lookup returns CDR1 LNHDA and CDR2 SQIVND (reference sequence). The CDR3 spans 11 residues. CDR3 coding DNA: TGTGCCAGTAGCTCCGGGTGGGAGCAGTACTTC. Amino acid sequence: CASSSGWEQYF.

In the case of this clone: Other DNA variants within this sample encode the same CDR3. The V and J genes are TRBV5-1 and TRBJ2-2; TRBD1 aligns across 8 bases. The CDR3 has 16 amino acids. The germline V gene has CDR1 SGHRS and CDR2 YFSETQ. Trimming took 5 bases from V and 6 from J; bases not matched to a gene: 12. The CDR3 region is CASSPGQGNTPGELFF. CDR3 coding DNA: TGCGCCAGCAGTCCCGGACAGGGAAACACTCCCGGGGAGCTGTTTTTT.

The chain is built from TRBV5-4 and TRBJ1-6; 8 nucleotides match TRBD1. Trimming cost V 9 bases and J 9 bases; bases outside gene matches: 5. The CDR3 extends over 12 amino acids. Germline V gene data show CDR1 as SGHNT and CDR2 as YYREEE (reference sequence). CDR3 residues: CATQGASSPLHF. The CDR3 DNA follows: TGTGCCACCCAGGGGGCTAGTTCACCCCTCCACTTT. The whole variable domain, remainder taken from reference TRBV5-4 and TRBJ1-6, is ETGVTQSPTHLIKTRGQQVTLRCSSQSGHNTVSWYQQALGQGPQFIFQYYREEENGRGNFPPRFSGLQFPNYSSELNVNALELDDSALYLCATQGASSPLHFGNGTRLTVT.

This sequence joins TRBV2 and TRBJ2-7; 9 positions agree with TRBD1. With 6 bases clipped from V and 6 bases from J, the junction kept 6 bases outside the gene matches. In germline, CDR1 is SNHLY, CDR2 FYNNEI. The length of the CDR3 is 13 residues. The CDR3 region is CASSAGQGGEQYF. The CDR3 DNA follows: TGTGCCAGCAGCGCGGGACAGGGCGGCGAGCAGTACTTC.

The rearrangement uses TRBV27 and TRBJ2-1, with TRBD2 matching over 8 bases. This CDR3 has 15 amino acids. The germline V gene has CDR1 MNHEY and CDR2 SMNVEV (reference sequence). J gave up 5 bases and V 2 bases, and 5 bases lay outside the gene matches. The chain's CDR3 is CASSLGAGGDNEQFF. CDR3 nucleotide sequence: TGTGCCAGCAGTTTAGGGGCGGGGGGAGACAATGAGCAGTTCTTC.

The rearrangement links TRBV4-3 to TRBJ2-1; 7 bases are shared with TRBD2. The CDR3 loop spans 15 amino acids. CDR1 and CDR2 from the germline V gene are LGHNA and YSLEER. Trimming cost V 0 bases and J 9 bases; bases outside gene matches: 8. CDR3 bases: TGCGCCAGCAGCCAAGACTCAGCGGGATCCGGTGAGCAGTTCTTC. Protein: CASSQDSAGSGEQFF.

The chain is built from TRBV27 and TRBJ1-2; D is undetermined. Trimming removed 6 bases from V and 4 bases from J, with 12 bases in between. The CDR3 covers 13 residues. The germline CDR1 and CDR2 sequences are MNHEY and SMNVEV (reference sequence). This chain's CDR3 is CASSPTVFYGYTF. The CDR3 DNA is TGTGCCAGCAGCCCAACAGTATTCTATGGCTACACCTTC.

The rearrangement joins TRBV7-9 to TRBJ1-2; the D gene is possibly TRBD1 (5 bases). This CDR3 region has 17 residues. Germline V CDR1 and CDR2: SEHNR, FQNEAQ (reference sequence). V lost 5 bases to trimming and J lost 6 bases, with 25 bases between them. The CDR3 protein is CASSPDGWARGRDGYTF. DNA for the CDR3: TGTGCCAGCAGCCCGGACGGGTGGGCTAGGGGCCGGGATGGCTACACCTTC.

This chain joins TRBV4-1 and TRBJ1-3, with D unresolved. Germline CDR1 is MGHRA and CDR2 is YSYEKL. The CDR3 contains 18 residues. V was pared by 1 base and J by 3 bases, with 19 bases between. CDR3 protein: CASSQVLLSPLLGNTIYF. The CDR3 DNA sequence: TGCGCCAGCAGCCAAGTTTTATTGTCGCCACTTCTTGGAAACACCATATATTTT.

This chain connects TRBV7-3 to TRBJ2-2, with 7 bases lining up with TRBD2. Germline lookup yields CDR1 SGHTA and CDR2 FQGTGA. The J segment lost 6 bases and the V segment lost 5 bases, leaving 12 bases of the junction unmatched. The CDR3 spans 16 residues. The CDR3 sequence is CASSRSGSGHAGELFF. The CDR3 DNA sequence: TGTGCCAGCAGCCGGTCGGGTAGCGGGCATGCCGGGGAGCTGTTTTTT.

This clone has more than one count but fewer than ten. V and J are TRBV6-6 and TRBJ1-5; tentatively, D is TRBD1 (5 bases). The germline V gene encodes CDR1 MNHNY and CDR2 SVGAGI (reference sequence). The CDR3 loop spans 13 amino acids. V was shortened by 8 bases and J by 2 bases, with 10 bases between the two germline ends. The CDR3: CASRGTGNQPQHF. The CDR3 DNA reads TGTGCCAGCCGGGGGACGGGCAATCAGCCCCAGCATTTT.

This chain joins TRBV7-2 and TRBJ1-5; 10 positions agree with TRBD1. Trimming took 4 bases from V and 7 from J; bases not matched to a gene: 10. Germline lookup yields CDR1 SGHTA and CDR2 FQGNSA. CDR3 length equals 16 residues. The CDR3 nucleotides are TGTGCCAGCAGCTCCCCAGACAGGGGGCAAGGACAGCCCCAGCATTTT. Its protein is CASSSPDRGQGQPQHF.

This rearrangement joins TRBV11-1 to TRBJ2-7, with a tentative D call TRBD2 (5 bases). Germline values: CDR1 SGHAT, CDR2 FQDESV (reference sequence). CDR3 size: 14 residues. Trimming pared 1 base from V and 2 bases from J, leaving 9 bases between. The CDR3 sequence is CASSLGPGTYEQYF. CDR3 DNA: TGTGCCAGCAGCTTAGGCCCGGGGACCTACGAGCAGTACTTC.

This clone was counted a single time. The chain couples TRBV7-2 to TRBJ1-2, with TRBD1 identical over 7 bases. Germline loops: CDR1 SGHTA, CDR2 FQGNSA. Unmatched junction bases numbered 6, after V lost 1 base and J lost 4 bases. The CDR3 is 15 amino acids. Here the CDR3 DNA reads TGTGCCAGCAGCTTAGGAGGACAGGCCTTCTATGGCTACACCTTC. Translation gives CASSLGGQAFYGYTF.

This sequence joins TRBV30 and TRBJ1-2; 10 bases line up with TRBD1. V was clipped by 0 bases and J by 3 bases; unmatched bases: 1. Looked up from germline, CDR1 is GTSNPN and CDR2 is SVGIG (reference sequence). The CDR3 loop spans 14 amino acids. CDR3: CAWSVGQGYYGYTF. Written as DNA, the CDR3 is TGTGCCTGGAGTGTGGGACAGGGGTACTATGGCTACACCTTC.

J is TRBJ2-5 and V is TRBV19; the D is unclear. The DNA end lines up better with TRBJ2-7; the J call may be wrong. The CDR3 has 13 residues. Germline V gene lookup returns CDR1 LNHDA and CDR2 SQIVND (reference sequence). The CDR3 region has the DNA TGTGCCAGTAGTAACCCCGTACCCTACGAGCAGTACTTC. It is translated as CASSNPVPYEQYF.

The chain employs TRBV2 and TRBJ2-7; D is unclear. There are 12 residues in the CDR3. V gave up 8 bases and J gave up 2 bases, with 10 bases separating them. Germline-derived CDR1 and CDR2 are SNHLY and FYNNEI. The CDR3: CASRAGPYEQYF. DNA of the CDR3: TGTGCCAGCCGTGCTGGGCCCTACGAGCAGTACTTC.

The rearrangement joins TRBV5-4 to TRBJ2-7; D may be TRBD1 (6 bases). Per germline, CDR1 SGHNT and CDR2 YYREEE (reference sequence). CDR3 length: 14 amino acids. V gave up 3 bases and J gave up 3 bases, with 13 bases separating them. The CDR3 loop is CASSSDTGLYEQYF. CDR3 nucleotide sequence: TGTGCCAGCAGCTCGGATACAGGGCTCTACGAGCAGTACTTC.

This clone was found a few times. One end of the junction is discordant with germline, which a read error may explain. The chain combines TRBV7-9 with TRBJ1-2; 9 bases agree with TRBD1. Per the germline V gene, CDR1 is SEHNR and CDR2 is FQNEAQ (reference sequence). This CDR3 has 17 residues. The CDR3 protein is CSSSLVGTGSGVYGYTF. The DNA for the CDR3 is TGTTCCAGCAGCTTAGTCGGGACAGGGTCGGGGGTCTATGGCTACACCTTC.

The chain recombines TRBV2 with TRBJ2-7; TRBD2 aligns across 10 bases. The V gene end was trimmed by 3 bases and the J gene end by 5 bases; junction bases not matched to a gene: 10. Germline V gives CDR1 SNHLY, CDR2 FYNNEI. The length of the CDR3 is 16 residues. CDR3 sequence: CASSDRAAGGPHEQYF. As DNA, the CDR3 is TGTGCCAGCAGTGATCGGGCAGCGGGAGGGCCCCACGAGCAGTACTTC.

V gene TRBV29-1 combines with J gene TRBJ1-2; 9 bases fit TRBD1. V lost 6 bases to trimming and J lost 4 bases; unmatched junction nucleotides: 15. The CDR3 runs to 16 residues. Germline loops: CDR1 SQVTM, CDR2 ANQGSEA. In nucleotides, the CDR3 is TGCAGCGTACAAACCTCCGGGACAGGGAGTAGCTATGGCTACACCTTC. It specifies CSVQTSGTGSSYGYTF.

This clone was observed a few times. The chain is built from TRBV28 and TRBJ1-3, with D hard to call. Germline-derived CDR1 and CDR2 are MDHEN and SYDVKM. The germline V and J ends were trimmed by 6 bases and 10 bases, with 10 bases remaining between them. The CDR3 consists of 11 residues. CDR3 amino acids: CASSSYGTIYF. The CDR3 DNA reads TGTGCCAGCAGCTCCTACGGGACCATATATTTT.

The V gene is TRBV6-5, the J gene TRBJ2-3, with 10 bases aligning to TRBD2. CDR3 length: 15 amino acids. The trim removed 6 bases at V and 2 bases at J, leaving 5 bases unmatched. The germline CDR1 and CDR2 sequences are MNHEY and SVGAGI. CDR3 in amino acids: CASSSAGGITDTQYF. In DNA form, the CDR3 reads TGTGCCAGCAGCTCAGCGGGGGGGATCACAGATACGCAGTATTTT.

V gene TRBV9 combines with J gene TRBJ1-3, with 7 bases lining up with TRBD1. V was clipped by 4 bases and J by 0 bases; unmatched bases: 10. The V gene's germline CDR1 is SGDLS and CDR2 YYNGEE. This CDR3 comprises 17 residues. The CDR3 sequence: CASSPWDSPYSGNTIYF. The CDR3 region has the DNA TGTGCCAGCAGCCCGTGGGACAGCCCGTACTCTGGAAACACCATATATTTT. Full variable domain (rest looked up from reference TRBV9 and TRBJ1-3): DSGVTQTPKHLITATGQRVTLRCSPRSGDLSVYWYQQSLDQGLQFLIQYYNGEERAKGNILERFSAQQFPDLHSELNLSSLELGDSALYFCASSPWDSPYSGNTIYFGEGSWLTVV.

This clone was counted between two and nine times. The chain is built from TRBV25-1 and TRBJ1-2, with no clear D. Trimming removed 4 bases from V and 7 bases from J, with 10 bases in between. CDR3 size: 12 residues. Germline V gives CDR1 MGHDK, CDR2 SYGVNS. The CDR3, as DNA: TGTGCCAGCAGTGGAGGTAGTAGTGGCTACACCTTC. The encoded protein is CASSGGSSGYTF.

The J gene is TRBJ2-4, the V gene TRBV4-2; TRBD1 might be the D (5 bases). Trimming left V 0 bases short and J 2 bases short, with 11 bases between. CDR3 length: 16 amino acids. Germline V gene sequence: CDR1 LGHNA, CDR2 YNFKEQ. The CDR3 DNA is TGTGCCAGCAGCCAAGAACCGACAGATACCAAAAACATTCAGTACTTC. Translating gives CASSQEPTDTKNIQYF.